This T cell receptor beta chain emerged from a study of identical twins. The donor group consisted entirely of healthy Caucasians. This clonotype has a handful of counts. The cDNA had a unique molecular identifier and a template-switch universal primer site. One entry per CDR3 protein results from TCRdb running MiXCR on the 5' RACE reads. The repertoire holds about 340,000 distinct CDR3 sequences, with roughly an eighth as singletons. This sample was also put to use in a study of yellow fever vaccine responses in identical twins.

The sequenced material came from CD8+ T cells sorted from blood. The TCR originated in a young woman in good health.

Here the CDR3 reads CASSLVRASGGPSYNEQFF. DNA of the CDR3: TGTGCCAGCAGCTTAGTGAGGGCTAGCGGGGGCCCCTCCTACAATGAGCAGTTCTTC. The chain is built from TRBV7-8 and TRBJ2-1, with TRBD2 matching over 10 bases. The CDR3 covers 19 residues. Looked up from germline, CDR1 is SGHVS and CDR2 is FQNEAQ. With V trimmed by 1 base and J by 0 bases, 9 bases remained unmatched. Full variable domain (missing parts from reference TRBV7-8 and TRBJ2-1): GAGVSQSPRYKVAKRGQDVALRCDPISGHVSLFWYQQALGQGPEFLTYFQNEAQLDKSGLPSDRFFAERPEGSVSTLKIQRTQQEDSAVYLCASSLVRASGGPSYNEQFFGPGTRLTVL.